This TCR beta chain was obtained from a study of blood T cell repertoires in COVID-19. Study-level information: T cells, B-cell-depleted T cells, or PBMCs provided the cDNA or gDNA that served as material.

Participants were aged about 18 to 90 years, lived in around 22 US areas, and enrolled virtually. Researchers sorted participants into cohorts using their self-reported clinical history. Recovery meant two consecutive negative NP/OP PCR tests, professional clearance, or resolved symptoms. Using immunoSEQ multiplex PCR, the repertoire was profiled, and TCRdb retains in-frame clones only, with some absent. The profile covers roughly 330,000 clones, with around 87% appearing a single time and roughly 5.2% taken by the ten largest. The sequencing input was PBMCs or T cells enriched from blood (not recorded which). This clonotype was sampled from a woman aged 25 to 45 who had recovered from COVID-19.

The CDR3 region has the DNA TGTGCCAGCAGGAGGGATGGGGTAATGAACACTGAAGCTTTCTTT. Translation: CASRRDGVMNTEAFF. The V gene is TRBV2, the J gene TRBJ1-1; unclear D gene. Germline V gene sequence: CDR1 SNHLY, CDR2 FYNNEI. V lost 6 bases to trimming and J lost 0 bases, with 14 bases between them. The CDR3 is made up of 15 amino acids.